This T cell receptor (beta chain) came from a study of vaccination and CD4 T cells after COVID-19. Study as a whole: Every participant had a vaccine, which was either BNT162b2 or mRNA-1273, given in two doses. Post-vaccination specimens were collected at a median of approximately 66 days following dose two (range 14 to 241).

A note on this clonotype: Its antigen is currently unknown. Mismatch with germline at one junction end may stem from a read error.

Treatment denoted: approximately 10-day PBMC culture with coronavirus spike peptide pools or control peptides (ViraFEST assay). Peptide pool stimulation in ViraFEST expanded antigen-specific T cells, whose TCRs were then sequenced. The length of the CDR3 is 15 residues. The germline V gene has CDR1 SEHNR and CDR2 FQNEAQ (reference sequence). An Oncomine TCR Beta short-read assay was used to sequence the DNA from cultured CD4+ T cells. TCRdb analysed the PCR reads with MiXCR anew, one entry per CDR3 protein. The data show approximately 17,000 distinct CDR3 sequences, around 46% seen once. This sequence originates from a human donor who had recovered from COVID-19. The material was CD4+ T cells from blood, cultured in vitro, obtained after SARS-CoV-2 vaccination. V is TRBV7-9 and J is TRBJ2-5; 15 bases match TRBD2. CDR3 in DNA: TGCGCCAGCAGTACCGGACTAGCGGGAGGGGAGACCCAGTACTTC. It is translated as CASSTGLAGGETQYF.